This T cell receptor (beta chain) was identified in a study of cytomegalovirus exposure and HLA in healthy donors. About the research overall: Inside one of the first data releases sat around 86 million unique TCRs taken from HLA-typed donors.

Details on this clone: Its antigen is not identified. A junction end diverges from the germline sequence, so it may reflect a read error.

Looked up from germline, CDR1 is MGHRA and CDR2 is YSYEKL. This CDR3 region has 13 residues. PCR involved 60 Vbeta and 13 Jbeta primers. Assay used: immunoSEQ multiplex PCR; TCRdb lists only in-frame clones, some missing. The sample yields about 110,000 clones, approximately 86% seen once. Study-wide results and caveats: Most TCR sequences proved rare, with some public TCRs found in many donors.

The chain links TRBV4-1 to TRBJ2-7; 7 bases line up with TRBD1. The receptor was derived from a man aged 35 to 55 in good health and CMV-seronegative. The sample consisted of PBMCs. CDR3 sequence reads: CASSQPRDRIIHF. The CDR3 DNA follows: TGCGCCAGCAGCCAACCCAGGGACAGAATCATACACTTC.